A selection of T cell receptor beta chains follows, all from one sample in a study of Ad26.COV2.S vaccination and SARS-CoV-2 variants. Assay used: immunoSEQ multiplex PCR; TCRdb lists only in-frame clones, some missing. The table shows under 550,000 clones, with more than 80% occurring only once. The specimen was peripheral blood, collected in a trial of Ad26.COV2.S vaccine versus placebo. Every receptor here comes from a person aged 18 to 59 who received the Ad26.COV2.S COVID-19 vaccine or a placebo. CDR3s include the opening cysteine and the closing phenylalanine or tryptophan. Fields, in order: D gene, clone size, V gene, J gene, CDR3 DNA, CDR3 protein. D genes are given only for firm matches. The size of a clone is reported for some rows only, either as once, few or many, or as a class for expanded clones.

NA	NA	TRBV7-8	TRBJ2-7	TGTGCCAGCAGAGAAGCGAGCAACTACGAGCAGTACTTC	CASREASNYEQYF
NA	NA	TRBV18	TRBJ2-1	TGTGCCAGCTCACCAGAGGCAGGGGGGAATCAGTTCTTC	CASSPEAGGNQFF
NA	few	TRBV6-2/TRBV6-3	TRBJ1-1	TGTGCCAGCAGTTACGGGGAGGAGGCCACTGAAGCTTTCTTT	CASSYGEEATEAFF
TRBD2	once	TRBV3-1/TRBV3-2	TRBJ2-5	TGTGCCAGCGGACGGGGGGACGGGAGAAACGAAGAGACCCAGTACTTC	CASGRGDGRNEETQYF
NA	NA	TRBV6-5	TRBJ1-4	TGTGCCAGCAGTTACTCGAGGGCGAGAGGTGAAAAACTGTTTTTT	CASSYSRARGEKLFF
NA	NA	TRBV11-2	TRBJ2-1	TGTGCCAGCAGCTTAGCGGGAGCCTACAATGAGCAGTTCTTC	CASSLAGAYNEQFF
NA	once	TRBV2	TRBJ1-4	TGTGCCAGCAGGCCCCCCGGGACCGCGAATGAAAAACTGTTTTTT	CASRPPGTANEKLFF
TRBD1	NA	TRBV25-1	TRBJ1-2	TGTGCCAGCAGTGAGCCCGGGACAGGGGGGAGCTATGGCTACACCTTC	CASSEPGTGGSYGYTF
NA	once	TRBV23-1	TRBJ2-7	TGCGCCAACCGGGCCGCCTACGAGCAGTACTTC	CANRAAYEQYF
TRBD2	once	TRBV11-2	TRBJ2-2	TGTGCCAGCAGCCGCAGAGGACTAGCGAGTGGAACCGGGGAGCTGTTTTTT	CASSRRGLASGTGELFF
NA	NA	TRBV11-2	TRBJ2-2	TGTGCCAGCAGCCCAGGGGACCGGAACACCGGGGAGCTGTTTTTT	CASSPGDRNTGELFF
TRBD2	NA	TRBV5-1	TRBJ2-1	TGCGCCAGCAGCTTACAAGGACTAGGTGTCTCCAATGAGCAGTTCTTC	CASSLQGLGVSNEQFF
NA	NA	TRBV6-5	TRBJ2-7	TGTGCCAGCGGACAGCACAATGACTACGAGCAGTACTTC	CASGQHNDYEQYF
NA	NA	TRBV25-1	TRBJ2-3	TGTGCCAGCAGTGAATTGGTAGGTGCAGATACGCAGTATTTT	CASSELVGADTQYF
NA	once	TRBV19	TRBJ1-5	TGTGCCAGTAGTATGGGCCAGACTAGCAATCAGCCCCAGCATTTT	CASSMGQTSNQPQHF
TRBD2	NA	TRBV5-4	TRBJ2-7	TGTGCCAGCAGCCGAAACGGCCGTAGCGGGGGCTACGAGCAGTACTTC	CASSRNGRSGGYEQYF